Below are 24 T cell receptor beta chains sequenced from a single sample in a study of cytomegalovirus exposure and HLA in healthy donors. TCRdb keeps only in-frame clones here, not all; method: immunoSEQ multiplex PCR. The top ten hold 1.4% to 1.5% of the sample, which has 120,000 or so clones, 88% seen once. The sample comprised PBMCs. The receptor set was obtained from a man under 40 in good health and CMV-seronegative.

The chain employs TRBV9 and TRBJ2-1; 14 bases map to TRBD2. Germline V CDR1 and CDR2: SGDLS, YYNGEE. The CDR3 sequence is 14 residues long. Germline trimming cut 8 bases from V and 8 bases from J; bases unmatched to any gene: 6. The CDR3, as DNA: TGTGCCAGTGGGGGACTAGCGGGAGAAGATGAGCAGTTCTTC. Its protein product is CASGGLAGEDEQFF.

The rearrangement links TRBV5-1 to TRBJ2-7; no clear D gene. Trimming cost V 10 bases and J 2 bases, with 16 bases left between them. Germline loops: CDR1 SGHRS, CDR2 YFSETQ. The CDR3 is 13 residues long. CDR3 sequence reads: CAAQARPPYEQYF. DNA of the CDR3: TGCGCCGCTCAGGCCCGACCCCCCTACGAGCAGTACTTC.

This chain links TRBV15 with TRBJ2-3; D gene uncertain. V was trimmed by 0 bases and J by 2 bases, leaving 9 bases between them. The CDR3 covers 15 residues. The V gene's germline CDR1 is LNHNV and CDR2 YYDKDF (reference sequence). CDR3 in amino acids: CATSRDRRFTDTQYF. The CDR3 DNA sequence: TGTGCCACCAGCAGAGATCGTCGGTTCACAGATACGCAGTATTTT.

The V gene is TRBV6-1, the J gene TRBJ2-7; a possible D gene is TRBD1 (6 bases). Per the germline V gene, CDR1 is MNHNS and CDR2 is SASEGT. Deletions cut 4 bases from V and 1 base from J, with 17 bases between. The CDR3 extends over 16 amino acids. CDR3 nucleotides: TGTGCCAGCAGTGGGGGGCCCCGGGACGGATCCTACGAGCAGTACTTC. Translating it yields CASSGGPRDGSYEQYF.

The chain combines TRBV2 with TRBJ2-7, with a possible D match to TRBD2 (5 bases). The length of the CDR3 is 14 residues. Trimming took off 6 bases at V and 7 bases at J, with 19 bases between the two ends. From germline, CDR1 is SNHLY and CDR2 FYNNEI. The CDR3 region has the DNA TGTGCCAGCAGCGGATTGCTCCGGGATGAGGAGCAGTACTTC. Amino acids: CASSGLLRDEEQYF. Looking up the rest from reference TRBV2 and TRBJ2-7 gives the full variable domain: EPEVTQTPSHQVTQMGQEVILRCVPISNHLYFYWYRQILGQKVEFLVSFYNNEISEKSEIFDDQFSVERPDGSNFTLKIRSTKLEDSAMYFCASSGLLRDEEQYFGPGTRLTVT.

This chain joins TRBV12-5 and TRBJ2-7; tentative D call: TRBD2 (5 bases). CDR1 and CDR2 from the germline V gene are LGHNT and FRNRAP. The CDR3 extends over 13 amino acids. V lost 5 bases, J lost 1 base, and 9 bases lay in between. The CDR3 region is CASGPDFSYEQYF. The CDR3 bases are TGTGCTAGTGGTCCGGACTTTTCCTACGAGCAGTACTTC. Together with reference TRBV12-5 and TRBJ2-7, the CDR3 gives the full variable domain: DARVTQTPRHKVTEMGQEVTMRCQPILGHNTVFWYRQTMMQGLELLAYFRNRAPLDDSGMPKDRFSAEMPDATLATLKIQPSEPRDSAVYFCASGPDFSYEQYFGPGTRLTVT.

The rearrangement joins TRBV2 to TRBJ1-1; D is unresolved. CDR3 length: 15 amino acids. Germline CDR1 reads SNHLY; CDR2 reads FYNNEI. V was pared by 7 bases and J by 0 bases, with 15 bases between. The CDR3 nucleotides are TGTGCCAGCATTCCAGCGAGGGCCCTGAACACTGAAGCTTTCTTT. Residues: CASIPARALNTEAFF.

This chain uses TRBV2 with TRBJ1-2; weak D call: TRBD1 (6 bases). V was shortened by 6 bases and J by 9 bases, with 20 bases between the two germline ends. The CDR3 contains 14 residues. The germline gives CDR1 SNHLY, CDR2 FYNNEI. DNA for the CDR3: TGTGCCAGCAGCCCACAGGGTTTAGCGGGGAGCTACACCTTC. Residues: CASSPQGLAGSYTF.

This chain links TRBV5-1 with TRBJ2-5, with D unclear. The CDR3 loop spans 14 amino acids. CDR1 and CDR2 from the germline V gene are SGHRS and YFSETQ. V lost 0 bases and J lost 1, with 7 bases in between. The CDR3 loop is CASSLGQLQETQYF. The CDR3 bases are TGCGCCAGCAGCTTGGGACAACTCCAAGAGACCCAGTACTTC.

V is TRBV7-2 and J is TRBJ2-5; the match to TRBD2 covers 7 bases. Germline V lookup: CDR1 SGHTA, CDR2 FQGNSA. The length of the CDR3 is 15 residues. Losses at the gene ends were 0 bases for V and 3 bases for J; bases not matched to a gene: 4. The CDR3 sequence: CASSLAGGPEETQYF. As DNA, the CDR3 is TGTGCCAGCAGCTTAGCGGGAGGGCCTGAAGAGACCCAGTACTTC.

The V and J genes are TRBV29-1 and TRBJ1-2; D not resolved. This CDR3 is built from 14 residues. CDR1 is SQVTM, CDR2 ANQGSEA, per germline. V lost 3 bases, J lost 4 bases, and 15 bases lay in between. The chain's CDR3 is CSVDMSEDSYGYTF. DNA for the CDR3: TGCAGCGTTGATATGAGTGAAGATAGCTATGGCTACACCTTC. The variable domain in full, with the rest retrieved from reference TRBV29-1 and TRBJ1-2, is SAVISQKPSRDICQRGTSLTIQCQVDSQVTMMFWYRQQPGQSLTLIATANQGSEATYESGFVIDKFPISRPNLTFSTLTVSNMSPEDSSIYLCSVDMSEDSYGYTFGSGTRLTVV.

Points on this clone: The identical CDR3 is also encoded by other nucleotide sequences in the sample. The V call is TRBV11-2, the J call TRBJ2-7, with a weak D call TRBD1 (5 bases). This CDR3 is 12 amino acids long. Trimming left V 1 base short and J 4 bases short, with 5 bases between. CDR1 is SGHAT, CDR2 FQNNGV, per germline. The CDR3 is CASSLAGYEQYF. CDR3 bases: TGTGCCAGCAGCTTAGCAGGGTACGAGCAGTACTTC.

This clone has only a few counts. V gene TRBV9 combines with J gene TRBJ1-2; D unclear. This CDR3 comprises 11 residues. Germline CDR1 reads SGDLS; CDR2 reads YYNGEE. With 3 bases removed from V and 5 bases from J, the gap between germline ends came to 5 bases. The CDR3 DNA reads as TGTGCCAGCAGCGCTCTATATGGCTACACCTTC. It encodes CASSALYGYTF.

This chain connects TRBV7-2 to TRBJ2-7, with D unclear. The CDR3 runs 13 residues. Trimming took off 0 bases at V and 2 bases at J, with 5 bases between the two ends. Germline CDR1 SGHTA, CDR2 FQGNSA. The CDR3 is CASSLASPYEQYF. For the CDR3, the DNA is TGTGCCAGCAGCTTAGCAAGCCCCTACGAGCAGTACTTC.

The chain employs TRBV19 and TRBJ1-1, with no clear D. The CDR3 spans 16 residues. Germline V gene sequence: CDR1 LNHDA, CDR2 SQIVND (reference sequence). V was clipped by 3 bases and J by 1 base, with 15 bases between them. The CDR3 bases are TGTGCCAGTAGTATCCCCCGGGAGGAACCGAACACTGAAGCTTTCTTT. This translates into CASSIPREEPNTEAFF.

For the CDR3, the DNA is TGTGCCAGTAGTATAGCTTACTTAATAAATGAGCAGTTCTTC. Residues: CASSIAYLINEQFF. J is TRBJ2-1 and V is TRBV19; no clear D. Trimming shortened V by 1 base and J by 7 bases, and 11 bases separated the two germline ends. The CDR3 loop spans 14 amino acids. CDR1 and CDR2 from the germline V gene are LNHDA and SQIVND (reference sequence).

V and J are TRBV6-1 and TRBJ1-5; 7 bases fit TRBD1. This CDR3 comprises 13 residues. CDR1 and CDR2 (germline): MNHNS, SASEGT. V trimming: 4 bases; J trimming: 6 bases; junction bases outside the gene matches: 3. The CDR3 is CASSGQGVQPQHF. The CDR3 DNA is TGTGCCAGCAGTGGGCAGGGGGTTCAGCCCCAGCATTTT.

In this sample, this clone turned up once. The rearrangement joins TRBV6-5 to TRBJ2-7; 7 bases line up with TRBD2. V lost 4 bases to trimming and J lost 3 bases; unmatched junction nucleotides: 6. In germline, CDR1 is MNHEY, CDR2 SVGAGI. The CDR3 sequence is 14 residues long. CDR3 nucleotides: TGTGCCAGCAGTTTTCGAGCGGGGAACTACGAGCAGTACTTC. It encodes CASSFRAGNYEQYF.

This chain links TRBV5-4 with TRBJ1-2; D gene uncertain. The germline V gene has CDR1 SGHNT and CDR2 YYREEE (reference sequence). The germline V and J ends were trimmed by 0 bases and 2 bases, with 17 bases remaining between them. The CDR3 length is 17 residues. CDR3 sequence reads: CASSLGRTTGGNYGYTF. In nucleotides, the CDR3 is TGTGCCAGCAGCTTGGGGCGGACGACCGGAGGCAACTATGGCTACACCTTC.

The chain combines TRBV30 with TRBJ2-7, with 8 bases matching TRBD2. The V gene end was trimmed by 0 bases and the J gene end by 3 bases; junction bases not matched to a gene: 7. This CDR3 spans 15 amino acids. Germline V gene sequence: CDR1 GTSNPN, CDR2 SVGIG (reference sequence). In DNA form, the CDR3 reads TGTGCCTGGAGTGTGGTTAGCGGGGACTTCTACGAGCAGTACTTC. Protein product: CAWSVVSGDFYEQYF. Filled out from reference TRBV30 and TRBJ2-7, the complete variable domain reads SQTIHQWPATLVQPVGSPLSLECTVEGTSNPNLYWYRQAAGRGLQLLFYSVGIGQISSEVPQNLSASRPQDRQFILSSKKLLLSDSGFYLCAWSVVSGDFYEQYFGPGTRLTVT.

The rearrangement joins TRBV6-1 to TRBJ2-1; D ambiguous. V gave up 4 bases and J gave up 4 bases, with 14 bases separating them. The germline CDR1 and CDR2 sequences are MNHNS and SASEGT. The CDR3 spans 15 residues. DNA for the CDR3: TGTGCCAGCAGTGGGCCTCTTAGCTCGTACAATGAGCAGTTCTTC. This codes for CASSGPLSSYNEQFF.

The chain uses TRBV6-5 and TRBJ1-4, with 7 bases matching TRBD1. The CDR3 extends over 15 amino acids. Trimming at V came to 5 bases and at J to 7 bases, leaving 10 bases not matched to a gene. CDR1 is MNHEY and CDR2 is SVGAGI in the germline V gene. The CDR3 is CASSKDRINREKLFF. CDR3 sequence (DNA): TGTGCCAGCAGTAAGGACAGGATTAATCGTGAAAAACTGTTTTTT.

This chain joins TRBV6-4 and TRBJ2-2; 8 positions agree with TRBD2. The CDR3 runs 15 residues. V lost 2 bases, J lost 3 bases, and 2 bases stayed unmatched. Germline V CDR1 and CDR2: MRHNA, SNTAGT. The CDR3 sequence: CASSDGTRDTGELFF. The CDR3 DNA follows: TGTGCCAGCAGTGACGGGACTAGGGACACCGGGGAGCTGTTTTTT.

The chain is built from TRBV7-9 and TRBJ1-3; D may be TRBD1 (5 bases). The CDR3 runs 14 residues. The germline V gene has CDR1 SEHNR and CDR2 FQNEAQ (reference sequence). V lost 7 bases, J lost 3 bases, and 13 bases lay in between. CDR3 DNA: TGTGCCAGCAATATTCCGGGGGTTGGAAACACCATATATTTT. Translation gives CASNIPGVGNTIYF.